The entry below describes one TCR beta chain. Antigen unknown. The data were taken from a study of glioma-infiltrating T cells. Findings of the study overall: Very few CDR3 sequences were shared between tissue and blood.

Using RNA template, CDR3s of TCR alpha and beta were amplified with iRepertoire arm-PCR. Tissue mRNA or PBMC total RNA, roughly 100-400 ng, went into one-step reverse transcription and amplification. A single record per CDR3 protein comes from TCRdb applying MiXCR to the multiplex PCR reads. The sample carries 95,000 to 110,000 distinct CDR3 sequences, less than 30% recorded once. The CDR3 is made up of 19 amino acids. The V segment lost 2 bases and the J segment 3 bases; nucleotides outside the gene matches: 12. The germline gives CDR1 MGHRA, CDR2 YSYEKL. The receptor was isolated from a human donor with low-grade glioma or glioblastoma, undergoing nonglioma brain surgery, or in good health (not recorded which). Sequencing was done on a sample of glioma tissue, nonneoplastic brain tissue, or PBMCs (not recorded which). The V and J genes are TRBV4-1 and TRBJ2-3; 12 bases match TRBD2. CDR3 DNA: TGCGCCAGCAGCCAATCGACTAGCGGGGGAATGAGAATGACAGATACGCAGTATTTT. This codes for CASSQSTSGGMRMTDTQYF.